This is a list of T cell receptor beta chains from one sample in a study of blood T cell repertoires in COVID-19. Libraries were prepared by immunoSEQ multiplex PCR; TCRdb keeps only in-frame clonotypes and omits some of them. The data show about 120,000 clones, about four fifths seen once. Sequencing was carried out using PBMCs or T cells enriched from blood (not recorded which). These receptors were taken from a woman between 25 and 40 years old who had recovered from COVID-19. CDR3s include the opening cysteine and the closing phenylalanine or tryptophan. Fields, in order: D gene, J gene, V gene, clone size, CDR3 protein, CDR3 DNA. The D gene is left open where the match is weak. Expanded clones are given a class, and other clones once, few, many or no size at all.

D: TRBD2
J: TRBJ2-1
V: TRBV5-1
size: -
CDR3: CASSLARTSGDNEQFF
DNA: TGCGCCAGCAGCTTGGCCCGGACTAGCGGAGACAATGAGCAGTTCTTC

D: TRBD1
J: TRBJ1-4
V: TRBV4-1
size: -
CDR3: CASSQIGTATNEKLFF
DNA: TGCGCCAGCAGCCAAATAGGGACAGCAACTAATGAAAAACTGTTTTTT

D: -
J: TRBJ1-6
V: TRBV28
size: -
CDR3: CASKNLEGDTSPLHF
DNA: TGTGCCAGCAAGAACCTCGAGGGGGATACTTCACCCCTCCACTTT

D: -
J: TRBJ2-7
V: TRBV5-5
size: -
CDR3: CASSLAPTGSYEQYF
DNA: TGTGCCAGCAGCTTGGCCCCGACAGGTAGCTACGAGCAGTACTTC

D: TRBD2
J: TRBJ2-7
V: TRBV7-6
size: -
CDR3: CASSLVPGLAGDECAEQYF
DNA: TGTGCCAGCAGCTTAGTACCGGGACTAGCGGGGGATGAGTGTGCCGAGCAGTACTTC

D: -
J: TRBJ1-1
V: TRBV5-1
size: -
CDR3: CASSLERGRRAMNTEAFF
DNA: TGCGCCAGCAGCTTGGAGCGGGGGAGGAGGGCCATGAACACTGAAGCTTTCTTT

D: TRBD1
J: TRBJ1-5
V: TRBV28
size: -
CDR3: CASSLWGQGGNQPQHF
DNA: TGTGCCAGCAGTTTATGGGGACAGGGTGGCAATCAGCCCCAGCATTTT

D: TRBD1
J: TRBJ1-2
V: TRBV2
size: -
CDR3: CASTTSPGTGNYGYTF
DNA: TGTGCCAGCACCACTAGTCCCGGGACAGGGAACTATGGCTACACCTTC

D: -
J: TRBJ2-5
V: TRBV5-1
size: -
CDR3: CASSPDQETQYF
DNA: TGCGCCAGCAGCCCAGACCAAGAGACCCAGTACTTC

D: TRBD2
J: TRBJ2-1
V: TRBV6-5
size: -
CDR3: CASGFGRANEQFF
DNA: TGTGCCAGCGGCTTCGGGAGGGCGAATGAGCAGTTCTTC

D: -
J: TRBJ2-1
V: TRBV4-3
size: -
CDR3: CASSQDSRGSYNEQFF
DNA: TGCGCCAGCAGCCAAGATTCTCGCGGATCCTACAATGAGCAGTTCTTC

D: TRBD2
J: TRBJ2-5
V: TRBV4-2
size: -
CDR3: CASSQEGPGTSGREEETQYF
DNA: TGTGCCAGCAGCCAGGAGGGTCCCGGGACTAGCGGGAGAGAGGAAGAGACCCAGTACTTC

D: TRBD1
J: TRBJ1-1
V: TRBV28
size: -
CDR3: CASSSTGINTEAFF
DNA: TGTGCCAGCAGTTCGACAGGGATTAACACTGAAGCTTTCTTT

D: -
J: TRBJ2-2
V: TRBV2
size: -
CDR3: CASSEIQNTGELFF
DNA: TGTGCCAGCAGTGAAATACAAAACACCGGGGAGCTGTTTTTT

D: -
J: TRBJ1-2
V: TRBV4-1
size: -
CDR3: CASSQARTVLDGYTF
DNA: TGCGCCAGCAGCCAAGCCCGGACAGTCTTGGATGGCTACACCTTC

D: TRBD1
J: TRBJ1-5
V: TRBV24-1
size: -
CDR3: CATSDGTGGRQPQHF
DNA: TGTGCCACCAGTGATGGGACAGGGGGCAGGCAGCCCCAGCATTTT

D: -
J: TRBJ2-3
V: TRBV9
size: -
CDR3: CASSAALAPTGTDTQYF
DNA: TGTGCCAGCAGCGCGGCTCTAGCGCCAACGGGCACAGATACGCAGTATTTT

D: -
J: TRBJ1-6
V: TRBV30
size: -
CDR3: CAWKETVNSPLHF
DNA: TGTGCCTGGAAGGAGACGGTGAATTCACCCCTCCACTTT

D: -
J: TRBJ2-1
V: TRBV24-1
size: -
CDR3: CATYRRNEQFF
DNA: TGTGCCACCTACCGGAGAAATGAGCAGTTCTTC

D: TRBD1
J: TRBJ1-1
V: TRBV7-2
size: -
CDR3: CASSLAGQPGGAFF
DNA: TGTGCCAGCAGCTTAGCGGGACAGCCAGGCGGAGCTTTCTTT

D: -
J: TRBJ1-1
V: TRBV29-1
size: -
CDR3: CSGKQGGNTEAFF
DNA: TGCAGCGGGAAACAGGGCGGGAACACTGAAGCTTTCTTT

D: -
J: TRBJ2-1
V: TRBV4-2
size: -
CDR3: CASSRDYVDYNEQFF
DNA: TGTGCCAGCAGCCGAGACTACGTTGACTACAATGAGCAGTTCTTC

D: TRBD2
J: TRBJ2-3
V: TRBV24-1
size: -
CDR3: CATSGLAGLTDTQYF
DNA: TGTGCCACCAGTGGTTTAGCGGGCCTCACAGATACGCAGTATTTT

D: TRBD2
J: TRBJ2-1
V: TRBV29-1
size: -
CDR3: CSVGGTSAYNEQFF
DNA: TGCAGCGTGGGCGGGACTAGCGCTTACAATGAGCAGTTCTTC

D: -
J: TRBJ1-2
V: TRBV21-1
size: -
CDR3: CASSKFRRGKDGYTF
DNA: TGTGCCAGCAGCAAATTCCGCAGGGGGAAAGATGGCTACACCTTC

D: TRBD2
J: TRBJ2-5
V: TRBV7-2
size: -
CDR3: CASSPRVTSGETQYF
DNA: TGTGCCAGCAGCCCAAGAGTCACTAGCGGGGAGACCCAGTACTTC

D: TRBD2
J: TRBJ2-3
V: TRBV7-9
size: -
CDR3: CASSYLTGGDTDTQYF
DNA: TGTGCCAGCAGCTACCTAACGGGAGGGGACACAGATACGCAGTATTTT

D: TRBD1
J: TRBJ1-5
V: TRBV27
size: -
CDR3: CASRVGTASNQPQHF
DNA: TGTGCCAGCAGGGTCGGGACAGCTAGCAATCAGCCCCAGCATTTT

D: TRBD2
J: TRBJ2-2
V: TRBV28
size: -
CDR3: CASSLLAGDTGELFF
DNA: TGTGCCAGCAGTTTATTAGCGGGAGACACCGGGGAGCTGTTTTTT

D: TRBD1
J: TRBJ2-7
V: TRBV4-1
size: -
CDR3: CASSLNRGLGEQYF
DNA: TGCGCCAGCAGTCTTAACAGGGGGCTAGGGGAGCAGTACTTC

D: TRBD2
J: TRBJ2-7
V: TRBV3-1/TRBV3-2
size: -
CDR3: CASSQGSSGTYEQYF
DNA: TGTGCCAGCAGCCAAGGTTCTAGCGGTACCTACGAGCAGTACTTC

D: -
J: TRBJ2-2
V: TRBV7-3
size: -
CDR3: CASSLSQAYTGELFF
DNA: TGTGCCAGCAGCTTATCTCAGGCCTACACCGGGGAGCTGTTTTTT

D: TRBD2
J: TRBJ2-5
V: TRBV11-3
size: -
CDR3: CASSLDSRSGRQETQYF
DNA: TGTGCCAGCAGCTTAGATAGTCGGAGCGGGAGACAGGAGACCCAGTACTTC

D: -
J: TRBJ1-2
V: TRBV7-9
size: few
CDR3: CASSPFQGNYGYTF
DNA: TGTGCCAGCAGTCCCTTTCAGGGGAACTATGGCTACACCTTC

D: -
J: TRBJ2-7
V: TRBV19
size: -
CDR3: CASSAGTGAYEQYF
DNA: TGTGCCAGTAGTGCGGGGACGGGAGCCTACGAGCAGTACTTC

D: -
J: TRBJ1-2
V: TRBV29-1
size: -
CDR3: CSVADSIYGYTF
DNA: TGCAGCGTTGCCGACAGCATCTATGGCTACACCTTC

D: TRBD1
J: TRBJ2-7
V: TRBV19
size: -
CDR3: CASREQGAGEQYF
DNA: TGTGCCAGTAGGGAACAGGGGGCTGGCGAGCAGTACTTC

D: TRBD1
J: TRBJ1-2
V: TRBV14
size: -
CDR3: CASSPTTGTSYGYTF
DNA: TGTGCCAGCAGCCCCACGACAGGGACCTCCTATGGCTACACCTTC

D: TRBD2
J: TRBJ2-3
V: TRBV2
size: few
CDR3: CASNGLAGASTDTQYF
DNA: TGTGCCAGCAATGGACTAGCGGGAGCTAGCACAGATACGCAGTATTTT

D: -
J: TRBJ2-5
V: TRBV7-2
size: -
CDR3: CASSPGQQETQYF
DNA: TGTGCCAGCAGCCCCGGACAGCAAGAGACCCAGTACTTC

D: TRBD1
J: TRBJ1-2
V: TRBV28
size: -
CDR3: CASSLGATGGYGYTF
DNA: TGTGCCAGCAGTTTAGGAGCGACAGGGGGATATGGCTACACCTTC

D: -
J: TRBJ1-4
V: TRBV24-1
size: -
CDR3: CATSDGYANEKLFF
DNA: TGTGCCACCAGTGACGGGTACGCTAATGAAAAACTGTTTTTT

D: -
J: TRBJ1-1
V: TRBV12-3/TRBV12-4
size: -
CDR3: CASSPGFPEAFF
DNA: TGTGCCAGCAGTCCAGGGTTCCCTGAAGCTTTCTTT

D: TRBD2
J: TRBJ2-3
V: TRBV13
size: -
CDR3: CASSWPGVAGGVDTQYF
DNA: TGTGCCAGCAGCTGGCCTGGGGTAGCGGGAGGTGTAGATACGCAGTATTTT